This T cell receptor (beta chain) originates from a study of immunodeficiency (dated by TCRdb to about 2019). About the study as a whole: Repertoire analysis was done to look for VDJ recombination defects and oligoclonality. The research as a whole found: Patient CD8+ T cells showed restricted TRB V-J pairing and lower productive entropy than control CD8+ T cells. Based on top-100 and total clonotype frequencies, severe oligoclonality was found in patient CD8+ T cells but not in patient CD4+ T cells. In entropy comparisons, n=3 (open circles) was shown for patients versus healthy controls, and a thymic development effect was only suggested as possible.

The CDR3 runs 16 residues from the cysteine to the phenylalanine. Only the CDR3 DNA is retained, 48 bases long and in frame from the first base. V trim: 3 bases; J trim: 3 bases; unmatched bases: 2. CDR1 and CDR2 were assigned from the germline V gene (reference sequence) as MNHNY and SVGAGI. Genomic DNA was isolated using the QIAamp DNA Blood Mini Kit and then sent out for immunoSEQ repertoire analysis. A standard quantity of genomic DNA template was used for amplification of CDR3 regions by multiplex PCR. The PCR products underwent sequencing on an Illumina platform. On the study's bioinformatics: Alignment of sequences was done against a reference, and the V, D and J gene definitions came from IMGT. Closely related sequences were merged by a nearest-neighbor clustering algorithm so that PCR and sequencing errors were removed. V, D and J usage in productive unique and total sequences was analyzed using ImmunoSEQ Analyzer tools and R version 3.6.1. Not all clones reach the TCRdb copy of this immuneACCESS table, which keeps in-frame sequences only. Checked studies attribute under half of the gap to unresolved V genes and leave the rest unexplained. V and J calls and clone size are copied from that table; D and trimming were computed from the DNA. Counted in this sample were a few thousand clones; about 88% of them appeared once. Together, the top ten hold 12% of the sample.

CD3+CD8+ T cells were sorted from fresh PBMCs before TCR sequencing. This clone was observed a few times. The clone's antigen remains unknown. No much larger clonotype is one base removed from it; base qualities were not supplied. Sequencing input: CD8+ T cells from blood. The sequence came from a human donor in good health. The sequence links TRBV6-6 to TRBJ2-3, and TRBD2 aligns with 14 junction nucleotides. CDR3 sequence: CASSYRTSGGTDTQYF. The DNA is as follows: TGTGCCAGCAGTTATCGGACTAGCGGGGGGACAGATACGCAGTATTTT.